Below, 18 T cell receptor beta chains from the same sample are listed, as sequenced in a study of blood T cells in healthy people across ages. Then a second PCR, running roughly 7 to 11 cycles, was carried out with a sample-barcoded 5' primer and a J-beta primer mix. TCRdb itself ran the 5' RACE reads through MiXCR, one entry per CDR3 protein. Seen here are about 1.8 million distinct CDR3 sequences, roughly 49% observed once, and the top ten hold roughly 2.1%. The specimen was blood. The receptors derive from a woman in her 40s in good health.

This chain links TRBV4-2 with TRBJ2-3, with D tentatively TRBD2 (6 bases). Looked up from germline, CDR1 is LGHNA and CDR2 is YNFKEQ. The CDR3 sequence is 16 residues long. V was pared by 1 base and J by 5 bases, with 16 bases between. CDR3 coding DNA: TGTGCCAGCAGCCAAGTGGCTAGCGAAAAGTTAGATACGCAGTATTTT. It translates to CASSQVASEKLDTQYF.

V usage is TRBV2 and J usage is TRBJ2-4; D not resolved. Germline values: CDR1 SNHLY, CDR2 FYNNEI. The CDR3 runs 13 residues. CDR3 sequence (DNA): TGTGTCTCGACTGAGCTAGCCAAAAACATTCAGTACTTC. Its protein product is CVSTELAKNIQYF.

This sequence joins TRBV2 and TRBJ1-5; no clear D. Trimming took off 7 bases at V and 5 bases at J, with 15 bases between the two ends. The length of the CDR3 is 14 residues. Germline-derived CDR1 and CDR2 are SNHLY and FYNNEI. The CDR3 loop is CASKGRIIDQPQHF. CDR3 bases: TGTGCCAGCAAGGGTCGAATCATCGATCAGCCCCAGCATTTT.

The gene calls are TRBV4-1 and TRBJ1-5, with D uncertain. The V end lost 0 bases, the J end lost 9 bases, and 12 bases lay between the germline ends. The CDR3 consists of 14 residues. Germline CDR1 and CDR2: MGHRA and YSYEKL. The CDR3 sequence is CASSQDRDMRPQHF. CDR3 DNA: TGCGCCAGCAGCCAAGATCGGGATATGCGGCCCCAGCATTTT.

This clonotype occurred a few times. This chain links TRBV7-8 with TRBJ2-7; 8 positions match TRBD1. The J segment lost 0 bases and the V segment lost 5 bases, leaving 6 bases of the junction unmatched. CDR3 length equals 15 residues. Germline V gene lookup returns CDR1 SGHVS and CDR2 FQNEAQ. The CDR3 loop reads CASSPAGGYSYEQYF. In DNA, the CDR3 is TGTGCCAGCAGCCCTGCAGGGGGCTACTCCTACGAGCAGTACTTC. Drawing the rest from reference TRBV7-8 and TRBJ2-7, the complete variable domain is GAGVSQSPRYKVAKRGQDVALRCDPISGHVSLFWYQQALGQGPEFLTYFQNEAQLDKSGLPSDRFFAERPEGSVSTLKIQRTQQEDSAVYLCASSPAGGYSYEQYFGPGTRLTVT.

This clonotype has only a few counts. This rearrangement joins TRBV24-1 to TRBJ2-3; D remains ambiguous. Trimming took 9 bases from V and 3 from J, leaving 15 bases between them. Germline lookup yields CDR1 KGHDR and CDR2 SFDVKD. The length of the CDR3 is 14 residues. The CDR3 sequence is CATGNKETTDTQYF. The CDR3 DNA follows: TGTGCCACCGGAAATAAAGAGACGACAGATACGCAGTATTTT.

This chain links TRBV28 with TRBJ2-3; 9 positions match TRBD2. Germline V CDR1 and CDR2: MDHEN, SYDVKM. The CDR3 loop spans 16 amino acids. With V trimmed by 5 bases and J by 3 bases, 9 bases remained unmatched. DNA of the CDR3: TGTGCCAGCAGTCCTCAACCGGGACTAGCAACAGATACGCAGTATTTT. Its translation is CASSPQPGLATDTQYF.

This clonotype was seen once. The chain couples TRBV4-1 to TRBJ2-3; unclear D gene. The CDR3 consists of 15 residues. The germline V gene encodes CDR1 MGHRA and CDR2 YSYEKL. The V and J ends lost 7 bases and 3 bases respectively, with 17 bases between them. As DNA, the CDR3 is TGCGCCAGCACCTCAGAAGGTTCCCGGACAGATACGCAGTATTTT. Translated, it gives CASTSEGSRTDTQYF.

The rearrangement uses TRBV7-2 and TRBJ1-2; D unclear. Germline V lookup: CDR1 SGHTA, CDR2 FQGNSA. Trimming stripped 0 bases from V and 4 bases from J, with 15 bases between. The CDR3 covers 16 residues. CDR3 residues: CASSLASAGLSYGYTF. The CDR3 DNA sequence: TGTGCCAGCAGCTTAGCGTCGGCAGGCCTTAGCTATGGCTACACCTTC.

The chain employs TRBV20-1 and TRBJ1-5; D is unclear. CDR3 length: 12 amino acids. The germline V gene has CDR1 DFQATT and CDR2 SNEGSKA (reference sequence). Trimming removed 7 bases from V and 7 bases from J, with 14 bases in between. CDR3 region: CSGWRRGQPQHF. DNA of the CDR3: TGCAGTGGATGGAGAAGAGGGCAGCCCCAGCATTTT.

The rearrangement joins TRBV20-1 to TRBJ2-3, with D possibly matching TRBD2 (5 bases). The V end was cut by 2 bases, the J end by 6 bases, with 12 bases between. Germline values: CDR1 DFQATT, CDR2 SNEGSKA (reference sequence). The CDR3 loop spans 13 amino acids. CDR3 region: CSARHGVGDTQYF. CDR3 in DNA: TGCAGTGCTAGACACGGGGTCGGGGATACGCAGTATTTT.

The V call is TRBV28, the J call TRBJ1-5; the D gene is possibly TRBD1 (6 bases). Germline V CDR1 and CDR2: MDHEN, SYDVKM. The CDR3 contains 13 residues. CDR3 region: CPQTGAACQPQHF. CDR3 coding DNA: TGTCCCCAGACGGGGGCCGCATGCCAGCCCCAGCATTTT.

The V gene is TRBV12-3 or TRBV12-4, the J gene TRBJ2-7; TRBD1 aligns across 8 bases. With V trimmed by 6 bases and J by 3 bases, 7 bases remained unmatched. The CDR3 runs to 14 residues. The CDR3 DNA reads TGTGCCAGCAGCCGGACAGGGAGCCTCTACGAGCAGTACTTC. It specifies CASSRTGSLYEQYF.

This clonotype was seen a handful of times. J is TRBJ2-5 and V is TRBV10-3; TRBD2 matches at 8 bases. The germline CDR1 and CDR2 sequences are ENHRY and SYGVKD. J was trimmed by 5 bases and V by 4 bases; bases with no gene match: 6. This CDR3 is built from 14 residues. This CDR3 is CAISGPGGMETQYF. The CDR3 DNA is TGTGCCATCAGTGGCCCGGGGGGGATGGAGACCCAGTACTTC.

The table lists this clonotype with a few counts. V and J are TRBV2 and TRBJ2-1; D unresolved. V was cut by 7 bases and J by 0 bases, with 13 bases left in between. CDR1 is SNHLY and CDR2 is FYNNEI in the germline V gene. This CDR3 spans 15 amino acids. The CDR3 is CASNPQSTSYNEQFF. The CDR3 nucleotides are TGTGCCAGCAATCCCCAGTCAACCTCCTACAATGAGCAGTTCTTC.

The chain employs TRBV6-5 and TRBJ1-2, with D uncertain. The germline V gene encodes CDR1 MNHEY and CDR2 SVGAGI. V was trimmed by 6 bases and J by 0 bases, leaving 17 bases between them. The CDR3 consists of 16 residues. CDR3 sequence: CASSPTRTAPNYGYTF. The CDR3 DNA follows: TGTGCCAGCAGCCCTACCAGGACGGCCCCTAACTATGGCTACACCTTC.

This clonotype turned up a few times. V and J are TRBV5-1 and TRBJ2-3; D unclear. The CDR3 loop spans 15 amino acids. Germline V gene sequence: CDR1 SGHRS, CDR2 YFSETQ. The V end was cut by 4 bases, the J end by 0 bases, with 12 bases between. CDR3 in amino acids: CASSRWTGSTDTQYF. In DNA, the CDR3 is TGCGCCAGCAGCCGTTGGACCGGGAGCACAGATACGCAGTATTTT.

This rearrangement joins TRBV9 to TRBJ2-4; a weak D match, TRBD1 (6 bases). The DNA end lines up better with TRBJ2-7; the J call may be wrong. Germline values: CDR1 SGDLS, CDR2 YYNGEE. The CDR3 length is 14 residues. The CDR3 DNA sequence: TGTGCCAGCAGCGCAGGGGTCAACTCCTACGAGCAGTACTTC. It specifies CASSAGVNSYEQYF.